Each of the 20 T cell receptor beta chains below was sequenced from the same sample in a study of T cell repertoires and Cas9 in healthy adults. Sequencing was performed with immunoSEQ multiplex PCR; in TCRdb, only in-frame clones are kept and a portion is missing. Among 11,000 to 15,000 clones listed, roughly nine tenths were seen once. Sequences were obtained from Tregs (CD4+, CD25+, CD127-, CD137-, CD154-) from PBMCs; culture status not recorded. All receptors come from a human donor in good health.

This chain links TRBV6-5 with TRBJ1-1; perhaps TRBD1 as D (6 bases). The CDR3 runs 15 residues. Trimming took off 3 bases at V and 1 base at J, with 12 bases between the two ends. Germline lookup yields CDR1 MNHEY and CDR2 SVGAGI. The CDR3 sequence: CASSYRGRTNTEAFF. The CDR3 DNA reads as TGTGCCAGCAGTTATCGGGGGCGGACGAACACTGAAGCTTTCTTT.

The V and J genes are TRBV11-3 and TRBJ2-5, with 8 bases fitting TRBD2. CDR1 is SGHNT and CDR2 is YENEEA in the germline V gene. The trim removed 5 bases at V and 2 bases at J, leaving 10 bases unmatched. The CDR3 loop spans 16 amino acids. The CDR3, as DNA: TGTGCCAGCAGCCCCTCAGCGGGGGTGGGACAAGAGACCCAGTACTTC. It is translated as CASSPSAGVGQETQYF.

The chain has TRBV7-2 and TRBJ2-5; D remains ambiguous. The CDR3 runs to 12 residues. V gave up 3 bases and J gave up 5 bases, with 7 bases separating them. From germline, CDR1 is SGHTA and CDR2 FQGNSA. CDR3 amino acids: CASSFKWETQYF. The CDR3 bases are TGTGCCAGCAGCTTTAAGTGGGAGACCCAGTACTTC.

The chain joins TRBV7-9 to TRBJ1-1, with D unresolved. The CDR3 sequence is 13 residues long. The V gene's germline CDR1 is SEHNR and CDR2 FQNEAQ (reference sequence). Trimming removed 1 base from V and 4 bases from J, with 7 bases in between. The CDR3 here is CASSLGLGTEAFF. The DNA for the CDR3 is TGTGCCAGCAGCTTAGGGCTAGGCACTGAAGCTTTCTTT.

V gene TRBV20-1 combines with J gene TRBJ2-7; D remains unclear. CDR3 length: 11 residues. Germline values: CDR1 DFQATT, CDR2 SNEGSKA (reference sequence). V shed 6 bases and J shed 3 bases, with 9 bases lying between them. The CDR3 bases are TGCAGTGCCTTGTACGGCTACGAGCAGTACGTC. It is translated as CSALYGYEQYV.

The chain links TRBV21-1 to TRBJ2-7; no DNA check was done on the table's D call, TRBD1. TRBV21-1 is tagged as a pseudogene. The CDR3 sequence is 14 residues long. The CDR3 coding sequence is TGTGCCAGCAGCACTCAACTTTACGGACAGGGGGCGTGCGTC. This gives the protein CASSTQLYGQGACV.

The rearrangement uses TRBV11-3 and TRBJ1-1; 8 nucleotides align to TRBD1. The CDR3 loop spans 14 amino acids. Trimming removed 2 bases from V and 8 bases from J; junction bases left unmatched: 7. Germline V gives CDR1 SGHNT, CDR2 YENEEA. CDR3 sequence (DNA): TGTGCCAGCAGCTTAAGTGTCAGGGGGCGGGAAGCTTTCTTT. Protein sequence: CASSLSVRGREAFF.

The chain couples TRBV6-4 to TRBJ2-7; D is perhaps TRBD2 (5 bases). There are 14 residues in the CDR3. The ends were cut back, 7 bases at V and 6 bases at J, with 19 bases in the middle. Germline V CDR1 and CDR2: MRHNA, SNTAGT. The CDR3 here is CASMSSLAGFEQYV. DNA for the CDR3: TGTGCCAGCATGAGTTCTCTAGCAGGTTTCGAGCAGTACGTC.

This chain joins TRBV6-5 and TRBJ1-3; D gene ambiguous. Trimming took 4 bases from V and 2 from J, leaving 6 bases between them. CDR1 and CDR2 from the germline V gene are MNHEY and SVGAGI. This CDR3 spans 13 amino acids. The CDR3 reads CASSWSPGNTIYF. As DNA, the CDR3 is TGTGCCAGCAGTTGGTCGCCTGGAAACACCATATATTTT.

The rearrangement joins TRBV7-9 to TRBJ1-4, with D maybe TRBD1 (6 bases). Germline lookup yields CDR1 SEHNR and CDR2 FQNEAQ (reference sequence). This CDR3 contains 15 residues. Deletions cut 1 base from V and 5 bases from J, with 11 bases between. The CDR3: CASSLEYQGNEKLFF. CDR3 coding DNA: TGTGCCAGCAGCTTAGAGTACCAGGGGAATGAAAAACTGTTTTTT.

This chain joins TRBV5-5 and TRBJ2-3; 8 nucleotides align to TRBD1. The junction had 3 bases not matched to a gene; V was cut back by 5 bases and J by 1 base. CDR3 size: 14 residues. CDR1 is SGHKS and CDR2 is YYEKEE in the germline V gene (reference sequence). The CDR3 protein is CASRDRGGTDTQYF. CDR3 nucleotide sequence: TGTGCCAGCAGAGACAGGGGCGGCACAGATACGCAGTATTTT.

The rearrangement links TRBV4-3 to TRBJ2-1, with 10 bases fitting TRBD1. Germline CDR1 reads LGHNA; CDR2 reads YSLEER. The CDR3 is made up of 20 amino acids. The ends lost 5 bases at V and 1 base at J; junction bases unmatched: 17. The CDR3 DNA reads TGCGCCAGCAGCTTTACCGTCCCGGGACAGGGGCTAGTATCCTACAATGAGCAGTTCTTC. Translation: CASSFTVPGQGLVSYNEQFF.

The chain uses TRBV5-5 and TRBJ1-5; D gene unclear. Germline-derived CDR1 and CDR2 are SGHKS and YYEKEE (reference sequence). The CDR3 runs 13 residues. V was pared by 1 base and J by 5 bases, with 7 bases between. CDR3 DNA sequence: TGTGCCAGCAGCTTGTCGGAGGATCAGCCCCAGCATTTT. Its translation: CASSLSEDQPQHF. The entire variable domain, with the rest obtained from reference TRBV5-5 and TRBJ1-5, is as follows: DAGVTQSPTHLIKTRGQQVTLRCSPISGHKSVSWYQQVLGQGPQFIFQYYEKEERGRGNFPDRFSARQFPNYSSELNVNALLLGDSALYLCASSLSEDQPQHFGDGTRLSIL.

V is TRBV19 and J is TRBJ1-1, with 7 bases matching TRBD1. The CDR3 length is 11 residues. Germline assignment: CDR1 LNHDA and CDR2 SQIVND (reference sequence). Trimming removed 6 bases from V and 9 bases from J; junction bases left unmatched: 4. CDR3 sequence (DNA): TGTGCCAGTAGCGCGGACAGGCAAGCTTTCTTT. Amino acid sequence: CASSADRQAFF.

This sequence joins TRBV29-1 and TRBJ1-2; D may be TRBD1 (5 bases). The CDR3 runs to 11 residues. V was shortened by 5 bases and J by 5 bases, with 9 bases between the two germline ends. Germline V gene data show CDR1 as SQVTM and CDR2 as ANQGSEA. CDR3 loop: CSVWGSYGYTF. Here the CDR3 DNA reads TGCAGCGTTTGGGGCTCTTATGGCTACACCTTC.

This chain joins TRBV11-3 and TRBJ1-2, with a possible D match to TRBD1 (6 bases). CDR3 size: 17 residues. Looked up from germline, CDR1 is SGHNT and CDR2 is YENEEA. The V end was cut by 4 bases, the J end by 5 bases, with 23 bases between. The CDR3 sequence: CASSSSGGRTSDYGYTF. CDR3 nucleotides: TGTGCCAGCAGCTCAAGCGGGGGGCGGACCTCAGATTATGGCTACACCTTC.

The V call is TRBV7-9, the J call TRBJ1-2; no definite D call. The CDR3 covers 17 residues. The germline V gene encodes CDR1 SEHNR and CDR2 FQNEAQ (reference sequence). V lost 5 bases, J lost 4 bases, and 23 bases lay in between. The CDR3 region has the DNA TGTGCCAGCAGCGGTAGAGTACACCATGGAAAGACCTATGGCTACACCTTC. It codes for CASSGRVHHGKTYGYTF.

The gene calls are TRBV28 and TRBJ2-2; 12 nucleotides line up with TRBD2. V gave up 2 bases and J gave up 4 bases; unmatched junction bases: 2. Germline V gene sequence: CDR1 MDHEN, CDR2 SYDVKM. This CDR3 spans 16 amino acids. CDR3 protein: CASSLETSGSTGELFF. CDR3 sequence (DNA): TGTGCCAGCAGTTTAGAGACTAGCGGGAGCACCGGGGAGCTGTTTTTT. The full variable domain, rest sourced from reference TRBV28 and TRBJ2-2, is DVKVTQSSRYLVKRTGEKVFLECVQDMDHENMFWYRQDPGLGLRLIYFSYDVKMKEKGDIPEGYSVSREKKERFSLILESASTNQTSMYLCASSLETSGSTGELFFGEGSRLTVL.

The V call is TRBV6-6, the J call TRBJ1-1; D unclear. The V and J ends lost 4 bases and 4 bases respectively, with 10 bases between them. The CDR3 covers 13 residues. Germline-derived CDR1 and CDR2 are MNHNY and SVGAGI (reference sequence). The CDR3 DNA reads TGTGCCAGCAGTTCCCAGGCCGGCACTGAAGCTTTCTTT. As protein: CASSSQAGTEAFF.

As DNA, the CDR3 is TGTGCCAGCAGTCTAGGGACTAGACCTAGCACAGATACGCAGTATTTT. Translation: CASSLGTRPSTDTQYF. This chain uses TRBV7-8 with TRBJ2-3; 8 bases match TRBD2. The CDR3 is made up of 16 amino acids. Germline values: CDR1 SGHVS, CDR2 FQNEAQ. V lost 6 bases, J lost 0 bases, and 8 bases stayed unmatched. Full variable domain (missing parts from reference TRBV7-8 and TRBJ2-3): GAGVSQSPRYKVAKRGQDVALRCDPISGHVSLFWYQQALGQGPEFLTYFQNEAQLDKSGLPSDRFFAERPEGSVSTLKIQRTQQEDSAVYLCASSLGTRPSTDTQYFGPGTRLTVL.